The 13 T cell receptor beta chains presented below share a single source sample, sequenced in a study of blood T cell repertoires in COVID-19. Assay used: immunoSEQ multiplex PCR; TCRdb lists only in-frame clones, some missing. This table has over 200,000 clones, around 89% appearing once. The material sequenced was PBMCs or T cells enriched from blood (not recorded which). Receptors originate from a man aged 40-49 years who had recovered from COVID-19.

This rearrangement joins TRBV4-2 to TRBJ2-5; 10 bases align to TRBD2. J lost 5 bases, V lost 4 bases, and 7 bases had no gene match. CDR3 length: 15 amino acids. Germline V gene data show CDR1 as LGHNA and CDR2 as YNFKEQ. For the CDR3, the DNA is TGTGCCAGCAGCCCCCAGCGGGGGGGCCGGGAGACCCAGTACTTC. It yields the protein CASSPQRGGRETQYF.

The chain combines TRBV7-3 with TRBJ2-2; D uncertain. The V and J ends lost 1 base and 6 bases respectively, with 6 bases between them. This CDR3 is built from 13 residues. Germline assignment: CDR1 SGHTA and CDR2 FQGTGA. CDR3 nucleotide sequence: TGTGCCAGCAGCTTAATCCGTTCCGGGGAGCTGTTTTTT. As protein: CASSLIRSGELFF.

The chain is built from TRBV5-1 and TRBJ1-5; TRBD1 is a possible D gene (5 bases). Germline CDR1 reads SGHRS; CDR2 reads YFSETQ. V lost 4 bases and J lost 6, with 14 bases in between. The CDR3 extends over 14 amino acids. The CDR3 is CASSTGESGQPQHF. CDR3 nucleotides: TGCGCCAGCAGCACGGGGGAGTCGGGTCAGCCCCAGCATTTT. The full variable domain, in which reference TRBV5-1 and TRBJ1-5 provide the parts outside the CDR3, is KAGVTQTPRYLIKTRGQQVTLSCSPISGHRSVSWYQQTPGQGLQFLFEYFSETQRNKGNFPGRFSGRQFSNSRSEMNVSTLELGDSALYLCASSTGESGQPQHFGDGTRLSIL.

The chain links TRBV18 to TRBJ2-1, with a tentative D call TRBD1 (5 bases). V was trimmed by 2 bases and J by 7 bases, leaving 12 bases between them. CDR1 KGHSH and CDR2 LQKENI come from the germline V gene. The CDR3 runs to 14 residues. The DNA of the CDR3 is TGTGCCAGCTCACCAAATCAGGGTGAGAATGAGCAGTTCTTC. Its translation: CASSPNQGENEQFF. Filled out from reference TRBV18 and TRBJ2-1, the complete variable domain reads NAGVMQNPRHLVRRRGQEARLRCSPMKGHSHVYWYRQLPEEGLKFMVYLQKENIIDESGMPKERFSAEFPKEGPSILRIQQVVRGDSAAYFCASSPNQGENEQFFGPGTRLTVL.

The chain employs TRBV5-1 and TRBJ2-7; D possibly corresponds to TRBD2 (6 bases). V lost 4 bases and J lost 2, with 16 bases in between. The CDR3 loop spans 15 amino acids. Germline CDR1 and CDR2: SGHRS and YFSETQ. In nucleotides, the CDR3 is TGCGCCAGCAGCCCCCGACTAGAGTCGACCTACGAGCAGTACTTC. Encoded protein: CASSPRLESTYEQYF.

The rearrangement uses TRBV7-2 and TRBJ2-2; TRBD1 might be the D (5 bases). This CDR3 region has 18 residues. V was pared by 6 bases and J by 0 bases, with 20 bases between. Germline CDR1 is SGHTA and CDR2 is FQGNSA. In DNA form, the CDR3 reads TGTGCCAGCAGAGGTACAGGCATAGAGCCTTCGAACACCGGGGAGCTGTTTTTT. Translation gives CASRGTGIEPSNTGELFF.

This clone was picked up a small number of times. This chain links TRBV14 with TRBJ2-1; TRBD1 agrees at 9 bases. Losses at the gene ends were 5 bases for V and 3 bases for J; bases not matched to a gene: 2. Germline lookup yields CDR1 SGHDN and CDR2 FVKESK. This CDR3 is 14 amino acids long. CDR3 bases: TGTGCCAGCAGCTGGGACAGGGTCTACAATGAGCAGTTCTTC. Translation: CASSWDRVYNEQFF.

For this clone: This sample includes further DNA sequences coding for the same CDR3. The J gene is TRBJ1-1, the V gene TRBV29-1; 9 nucleotides match TRBD1. The CDR3 has 13 residues. With 6 bases clipped from V and 1 base from J, the junction kept 3 bases outside the gene matches. Looked up from germline, CDR1 is SQVTM and CDR2 is ANQGSEA. The CDR3 DNA reads as TGCAGCGTAGAGACAGGGGGGAACACTGAAGCTTTCTTT. Its translation is CSVETGGNTEAFF. Filled out from reference TRBV29-1 and TRBJ1-1, the complete variable domain reads SAVISQKPSRDICQRGTSLTIQCQVDSQVTMMFWYRQQPGQSLTLIATANQGSEATYESGFVIDKFPISRPNLTFSTLTVSNMSPEDSSIYLCSVETGGNTEAFFGQGTRLTVV.

The CDR3, as DNA: TGCGCCAGCAGCCAAGGGTCGAGACTACCTCCATACAATGAGCAGTTCTTC. The encoded protein is CASSQGSRLPPYNEQFF. The rearrangement joins TRBV4-3 to TRBJ2-1, with D perhaps matching TRBD2 (5 bases). The CDR3 sequence is 17 residues long. Trimming pared 1 base from V and 4 bases from J, leaving 17 bases between. The germline CDR1 and CDR2 sequences are LGHNA and YSLEER.

J is TRBJ2-6 and V is TRBV20-1; tentative D call: TRBD1 (5 bases). The CDR3 length is 15 residues. Germline assignment: CDR1 DFQATT and CDR2 SNEGSKA (reference sequence). The germline V and J ends were trimmed by 3 bases and 0 bases, with 9 bases remaining between them. The CDR3, as DNA: TGCAGTGCTAGTGTAGGGGCCTCTGGGGCCAACGTCCTGACTTTC. Its translation is CSASVGASGANVLTF.

This clone was picked up a small number of times. The chain uses TRBV5-1 and TRBJ2-2; D gene unclear. With 0 bases removed from V and 0 bases from J, the gap between germline ends came to 6 bases. CDR3 length: 15 amino acids. The V gene's germline CDR1 is SGHRS and CDR2 YFSETQ. The CDR3 coding sequence is TGCGCCAGCAGCTTGGTGTCCTCGAACACCGGGGAGCTGTTTTTT. It encodes CASSLVSSNTGELFF.

Only a few counts were recorded for this clone. The chain couples TRBV7-2 to TRBJ2-5; 7 bases map to TRBD1. The CDR3 is 15 residues long. V lost 5 bases and J lost 4; bases outside the gene matches: 10. Germline loops: CDR1 SGHTA, CDR2 FQGNSA. The CDR3 DNA reads as TGTGCCAGCAGCCGCAGTACAGGGGTGGCAGAGACCCAGTACTTC. Amino acid sequence: CASSRSTGVAETQYF.

The rearrangement joins TRBV6-1 to TRBJ1-1; 7 bases fit TRBD1. The CDR3 is 16 residues long. After removal of 1 base from V and 6 bases from J, the junction contained 11 bases not matched to a gene. Germline V gene lookup returns CDR1 MNHNS and CDR2 SASEGT. CDR3 in DNA: TGTGCCAGCAGTGAAGAAGGGGGCAGGGAGGTTCCTGAAGCTTTCTTT. Amino acids: CASSEEGGREVPEAFF.